This T cell receptor (beta chain) was captured by sequencing in a study of shared clonotypes between healthy human individuals. Study-wide results and limits: Generally, naive subsets (rather than memory subsets) showed larger estimated richness. In four donors, 4.5% to 5.5% of naive CD4 clonotypes appeared in common.

Produced via immunoSEQ multiplex PCR; TCRdb's table is partial and in-frame only. The sample holds 700,000 to 950,000 clones, 90% to 98% seen once. The junction had 34 bases not matched to a gene; V was cut back by 6 bases and J by 4 bases. Germline CDR1 reads SGDLS; CDR2 reads YYNGEE. This CDR3 has 24 residues. This clone showed up just a few times. Its antigen is currently unknown. Positive CCR7 selection of CD45RO-negative cells yielded the naive CD8 cells, and terminally differentiated effector memory CD45RA+ cells were excluded. The sample was naive CD8+ T cells sorted from blood. This TCR came from a young man in good health. V is TRBV9 and J is TRBJ2-1, with 10 bases matching TRBD2. The CDR3 here is CASKSCWERGEAGGPKLRYNEQFF. CDR3 nucleotide sequence: TGTGCCAGCAAGTCGTGCTGGGAAAGGGGTGAAGCGGGAGGGCCAAAGTTACGTTACAATGAGCAGTTCTTC.